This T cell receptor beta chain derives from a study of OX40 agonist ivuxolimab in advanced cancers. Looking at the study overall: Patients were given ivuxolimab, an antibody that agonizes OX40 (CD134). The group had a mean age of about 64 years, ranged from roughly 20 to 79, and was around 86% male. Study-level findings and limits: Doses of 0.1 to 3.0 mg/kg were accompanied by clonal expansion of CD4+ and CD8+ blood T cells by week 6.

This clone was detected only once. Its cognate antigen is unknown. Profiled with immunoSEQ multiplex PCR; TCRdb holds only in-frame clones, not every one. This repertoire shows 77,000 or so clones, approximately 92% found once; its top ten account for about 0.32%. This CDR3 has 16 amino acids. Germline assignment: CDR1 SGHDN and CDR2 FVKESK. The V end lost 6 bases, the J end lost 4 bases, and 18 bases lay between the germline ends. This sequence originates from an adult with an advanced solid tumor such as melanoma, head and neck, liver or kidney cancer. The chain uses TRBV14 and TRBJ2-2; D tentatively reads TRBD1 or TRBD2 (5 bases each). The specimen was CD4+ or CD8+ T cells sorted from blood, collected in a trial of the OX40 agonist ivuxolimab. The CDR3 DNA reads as TGTGCCAGCAGTCACGGGACCTCTTTTGGCACCGGGGAGCTGTTTTTT. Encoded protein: CASSHGTSFGTGELFF.